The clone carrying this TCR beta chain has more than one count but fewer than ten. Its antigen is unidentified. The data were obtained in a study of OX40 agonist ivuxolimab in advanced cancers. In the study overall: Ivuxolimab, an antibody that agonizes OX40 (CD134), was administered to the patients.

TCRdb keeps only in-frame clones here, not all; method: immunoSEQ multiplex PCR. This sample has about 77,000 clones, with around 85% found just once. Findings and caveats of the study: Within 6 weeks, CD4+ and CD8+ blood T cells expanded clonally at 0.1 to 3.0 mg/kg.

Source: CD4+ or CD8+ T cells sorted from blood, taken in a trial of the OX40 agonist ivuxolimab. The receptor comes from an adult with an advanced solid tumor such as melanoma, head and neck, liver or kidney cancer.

The CDR3 sequence is CASNQRQAEQFF. CDR3 coding DNA: TGTGCCAGCAACCAAAGGCAGGCTGAGCAGTTCTTC. J is TRBJ2-1 and V is TRBV28; D remains unclear. The germline V gene has CDR1 MDHEN and CDR2 SYDVKM. V lost 7 bases to trimming and J lost 9 bases, with 13 bases between them. The CDR3 has 12 amino acids. The full variable domain, rest sourced from reference TRBV28 and TRBJ2-1, is DVKVTQSSRYLVKRTGEKVFLECVQDMDHENMFWYRQDPGLGLRLIYFSYDVKMKEKGDIPEGYSVSREKKERFSLILESASTNQTSMYLCASNQRQAEQFFGPGTRLTVL.